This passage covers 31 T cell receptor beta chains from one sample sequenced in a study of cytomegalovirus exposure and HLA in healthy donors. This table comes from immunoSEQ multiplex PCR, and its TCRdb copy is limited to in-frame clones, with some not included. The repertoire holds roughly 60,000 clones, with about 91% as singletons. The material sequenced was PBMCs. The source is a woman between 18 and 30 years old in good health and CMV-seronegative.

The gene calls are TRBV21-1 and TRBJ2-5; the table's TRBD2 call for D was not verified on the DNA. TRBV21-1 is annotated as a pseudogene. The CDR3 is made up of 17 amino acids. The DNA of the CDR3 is TGTGCCAGCAGCAAAGCGCTAGCTAGCGGGAACAGTGAGACCCAGTACTTC. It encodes CASSKALASGNSETQYF.

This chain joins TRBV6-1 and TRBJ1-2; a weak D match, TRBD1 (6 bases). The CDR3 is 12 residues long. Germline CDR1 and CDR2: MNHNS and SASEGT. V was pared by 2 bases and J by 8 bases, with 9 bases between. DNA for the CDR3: TGTGCCAGCAGTGAATCAGGGGCCGGCTACACCTTC. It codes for CASSESGAGYTF.

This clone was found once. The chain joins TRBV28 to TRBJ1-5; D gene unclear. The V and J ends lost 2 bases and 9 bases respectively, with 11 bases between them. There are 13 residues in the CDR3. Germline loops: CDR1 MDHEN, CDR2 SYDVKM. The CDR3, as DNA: TGTGCCAGCAGTTTAGAGTCCGTTCGGCCCCAGCATTTT. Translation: CASSLESVRPQHF.

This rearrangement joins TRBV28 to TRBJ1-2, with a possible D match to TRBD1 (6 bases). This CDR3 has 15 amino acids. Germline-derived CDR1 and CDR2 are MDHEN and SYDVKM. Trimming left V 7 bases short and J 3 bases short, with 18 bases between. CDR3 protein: CASTILTGLDYGYTF. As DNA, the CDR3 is TGTGCCAGCACCATCCTTACAGGGTTGGACTATGGCTACACCTTC.

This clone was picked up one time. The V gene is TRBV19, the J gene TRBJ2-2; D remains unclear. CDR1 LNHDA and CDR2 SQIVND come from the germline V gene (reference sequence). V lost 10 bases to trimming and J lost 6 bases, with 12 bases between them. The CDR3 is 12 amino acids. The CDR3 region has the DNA TGTGCCACCCGACCAGGCCCCGGGGAGCTGTTTTTT. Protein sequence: CATRPGPGELFF.

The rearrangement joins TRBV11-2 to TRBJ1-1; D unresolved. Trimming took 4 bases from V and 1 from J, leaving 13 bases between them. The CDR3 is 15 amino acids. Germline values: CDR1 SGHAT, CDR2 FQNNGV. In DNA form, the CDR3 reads TGTGCCAGCAGCTCCTGGATAGGAGAGAACACTGAAGCTTTCTTT. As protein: CASSSWIGENTEAFF.

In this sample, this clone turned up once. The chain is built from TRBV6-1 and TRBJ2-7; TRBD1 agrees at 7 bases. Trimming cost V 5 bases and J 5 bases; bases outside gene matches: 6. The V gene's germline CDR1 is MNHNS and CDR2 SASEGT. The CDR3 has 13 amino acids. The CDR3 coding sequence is TGTGCCAGCAGTAGCGACAGGGTGGACGAGCAGTACTTC. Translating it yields CASSSDRVDEQYF.

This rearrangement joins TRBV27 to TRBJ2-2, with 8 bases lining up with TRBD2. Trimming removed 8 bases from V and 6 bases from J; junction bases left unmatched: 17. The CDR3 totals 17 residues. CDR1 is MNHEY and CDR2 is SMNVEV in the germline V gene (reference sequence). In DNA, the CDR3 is TGTGCCAGCTCAGAGGAGGTGAGCGGGAGCTTTGCCGGGGAGCTGTTTTTT. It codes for CASSEEVSGSFAGELFF.

CDR3 bases: TGTGCCAGCACCCCGGGACAGGGGGCAGGTAACATTCAGTACTTC. Protein: CASTPGQGAGNIQYF. The rearrangement joins TRBV9 to TRBJ2-4; 12 nucleotides agree with TRBD1. CDR1 and CDR2 (germline): SGDLS, YYNGEE. The V and J ends lost 6 bases and 7 bases, in that order; junction bases with no gene match: 8. The CDR3 has 15 amino acids.

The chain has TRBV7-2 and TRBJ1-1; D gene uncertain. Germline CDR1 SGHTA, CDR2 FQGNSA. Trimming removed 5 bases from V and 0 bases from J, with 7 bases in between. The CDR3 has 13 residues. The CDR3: CASSQFMNTEAFF. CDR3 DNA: TGTGCCAGCAGCCAGTTCATGAACACTGAAGCTTTCTTT. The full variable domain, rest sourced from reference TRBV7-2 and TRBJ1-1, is GAGVSQSPSNKVTEKGKDVELRCDPISGHTALYWYRQSLGQGLEFLIYFQGNSAPDKSGLPSDRFSAERTGGSVSTLTIQRTQQEDSAVYLCASSQFMNTEAFFGQGTRLTVV.

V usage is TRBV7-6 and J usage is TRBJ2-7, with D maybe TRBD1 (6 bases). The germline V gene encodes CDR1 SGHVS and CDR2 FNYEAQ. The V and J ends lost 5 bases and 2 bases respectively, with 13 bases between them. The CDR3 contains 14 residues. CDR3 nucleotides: TGTGCCAGCAGCCCTTCCCAGGGGCCCTACGAGCAGTACTTC. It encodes CASSPSQGPYEQYF.

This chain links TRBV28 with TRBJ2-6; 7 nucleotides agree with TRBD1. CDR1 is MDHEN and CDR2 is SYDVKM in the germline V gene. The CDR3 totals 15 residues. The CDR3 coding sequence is TGTGCAACAAACACAGGGGCTTCTGGGGCCAACGTCCTGACTTTC. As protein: CATNTGASGANVLTF.

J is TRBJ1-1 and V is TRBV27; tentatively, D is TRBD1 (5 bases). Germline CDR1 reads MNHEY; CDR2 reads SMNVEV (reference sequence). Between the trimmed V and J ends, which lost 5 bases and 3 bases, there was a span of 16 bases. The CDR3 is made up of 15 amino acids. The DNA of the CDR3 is TGTGCCAGCAGTCCCTATATGTCGGGGGACACTGAAGCTTTCTTT. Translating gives CASSPYMSGDTEAFF.

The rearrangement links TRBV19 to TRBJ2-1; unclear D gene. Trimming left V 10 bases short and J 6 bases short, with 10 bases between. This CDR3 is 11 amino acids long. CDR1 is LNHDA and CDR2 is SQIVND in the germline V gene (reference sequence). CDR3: CATKYLNEQFF. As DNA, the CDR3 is TGTGCCACTAAGTACCTCAATGAGCAGTTCTTC.

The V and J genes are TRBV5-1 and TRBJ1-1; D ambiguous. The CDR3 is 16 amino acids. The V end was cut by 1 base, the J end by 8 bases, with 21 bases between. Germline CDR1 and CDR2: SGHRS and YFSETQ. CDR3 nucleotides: TGCGCCAGCAGCTTGACGATGATGGCGAGGAGGCTAGAAGCTTTCTTT. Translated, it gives CASSLTMMARRLEAFF.

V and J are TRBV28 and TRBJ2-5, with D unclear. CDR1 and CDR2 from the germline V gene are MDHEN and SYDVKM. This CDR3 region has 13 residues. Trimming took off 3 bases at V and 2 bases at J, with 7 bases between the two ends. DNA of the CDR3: TGTGCCAGCAGTTTGACTCCACAAGAGACCCAGTACTTC. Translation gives CASSLTPQETQYF.

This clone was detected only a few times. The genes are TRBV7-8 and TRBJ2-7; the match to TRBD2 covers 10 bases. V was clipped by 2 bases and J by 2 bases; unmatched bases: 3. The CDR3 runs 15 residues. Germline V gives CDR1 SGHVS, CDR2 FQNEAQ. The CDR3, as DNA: TGTGCCAGCAGCTTATCCAGCGGGGGGGCCTACGAGCAGTACTTC. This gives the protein CASSLSSGGAYEQYF.

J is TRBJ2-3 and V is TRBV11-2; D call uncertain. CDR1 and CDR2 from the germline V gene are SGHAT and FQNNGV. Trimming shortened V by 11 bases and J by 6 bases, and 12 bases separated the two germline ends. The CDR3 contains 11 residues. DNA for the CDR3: TGTGCCTGTACTCCGATGGATACGCAGTATTTT. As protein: CACTPMDTQYF.

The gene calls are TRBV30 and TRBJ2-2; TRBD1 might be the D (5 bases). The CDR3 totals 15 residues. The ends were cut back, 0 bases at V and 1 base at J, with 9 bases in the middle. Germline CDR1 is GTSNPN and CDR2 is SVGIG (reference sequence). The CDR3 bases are TGTGCCTGGAGTGTACCCGACAGGAACACCGGGGAGCTGTTTTTT. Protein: CAWSVPDRNTGELFF.

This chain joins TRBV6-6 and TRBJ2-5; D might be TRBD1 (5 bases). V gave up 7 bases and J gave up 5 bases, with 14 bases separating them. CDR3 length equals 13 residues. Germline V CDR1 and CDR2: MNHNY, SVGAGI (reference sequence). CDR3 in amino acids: CASTLRQGETQYF. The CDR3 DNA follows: TGTGCCAGCACTCTCAGGCAGGGCGAGACCCAGTACTTC.

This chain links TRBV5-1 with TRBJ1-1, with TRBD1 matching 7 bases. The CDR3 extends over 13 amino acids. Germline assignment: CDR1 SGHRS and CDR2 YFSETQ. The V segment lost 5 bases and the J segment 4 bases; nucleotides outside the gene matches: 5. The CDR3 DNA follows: TGCGCCAGCAGTGAAGGGGGCCTCACTGAAGCTTTCTTT. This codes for CASSEGGLTEAFF.

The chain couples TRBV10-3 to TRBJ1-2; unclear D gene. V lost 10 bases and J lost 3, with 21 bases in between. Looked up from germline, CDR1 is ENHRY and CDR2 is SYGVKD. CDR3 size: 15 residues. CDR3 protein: CASAGAQNEYYGYTF. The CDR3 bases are TGTGCCAGCGCGGGTGCGCAGAACGAATACTATGGCTACACCTTC.

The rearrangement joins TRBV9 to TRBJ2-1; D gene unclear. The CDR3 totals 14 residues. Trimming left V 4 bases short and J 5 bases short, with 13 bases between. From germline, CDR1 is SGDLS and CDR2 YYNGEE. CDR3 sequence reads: CASSPRYSDNEQFF. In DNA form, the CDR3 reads TGTGCCAGCAGCCCCCGTTACTCTGACAATGAGCAGTTCTTC.

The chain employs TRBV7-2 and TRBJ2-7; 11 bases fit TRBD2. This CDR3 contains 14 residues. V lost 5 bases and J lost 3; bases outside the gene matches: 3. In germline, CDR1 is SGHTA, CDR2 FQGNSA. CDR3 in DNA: TGTGCCAGCAGCACCGGGACTAGCGGCTACGAGCAGTACTTC. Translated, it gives CASSTGTSGYEQYF. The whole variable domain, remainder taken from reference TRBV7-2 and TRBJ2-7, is GAGVSQSPSNKVTEKGKDVELRCDPISGHTALYWYRQSLGQGLEFLIYFQGNSAPDKSGLPSDRFSAERTGGSVSTLTIQRTQQEDSAVYLCASSTGTSGYEQYFGPGTRLTVT.

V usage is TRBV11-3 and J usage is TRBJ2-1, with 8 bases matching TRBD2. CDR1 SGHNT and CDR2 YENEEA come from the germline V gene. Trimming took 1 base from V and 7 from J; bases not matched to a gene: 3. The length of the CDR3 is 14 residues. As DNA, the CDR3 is TGTGCCAGCAGCTTAGCGGGAGGGCCGAATGAGCAGTTCTTC. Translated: CASSLAGGPNEQFF.

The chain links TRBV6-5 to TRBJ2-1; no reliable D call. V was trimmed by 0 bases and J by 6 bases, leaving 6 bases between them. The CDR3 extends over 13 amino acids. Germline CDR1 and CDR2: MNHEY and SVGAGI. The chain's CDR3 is CASSYSRTNEQFF. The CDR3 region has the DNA TGTGCCAGCAGTTACTCGAGAACCAATGAGCAGTTCTTC.

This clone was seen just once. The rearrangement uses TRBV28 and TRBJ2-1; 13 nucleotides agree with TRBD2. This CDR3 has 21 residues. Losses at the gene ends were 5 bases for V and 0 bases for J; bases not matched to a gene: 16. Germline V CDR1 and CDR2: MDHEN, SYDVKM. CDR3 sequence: CASSPYIPTSGRADSYNEQFF. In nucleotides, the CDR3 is TGTGCCAGCAGTCCATATATCCCAACTAGCGGGAGGGCCGACTCCTACAATGAGCAGTTCTTC.

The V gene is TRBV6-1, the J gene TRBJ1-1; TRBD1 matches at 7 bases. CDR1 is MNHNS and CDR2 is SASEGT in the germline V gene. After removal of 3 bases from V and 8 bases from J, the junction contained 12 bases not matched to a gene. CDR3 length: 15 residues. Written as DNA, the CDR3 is TGTGCCAGCAGTGAGCTCAGGGGGAACACCAGGGAAGCTTTCTTT. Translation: CASSELRGNTREAFF.

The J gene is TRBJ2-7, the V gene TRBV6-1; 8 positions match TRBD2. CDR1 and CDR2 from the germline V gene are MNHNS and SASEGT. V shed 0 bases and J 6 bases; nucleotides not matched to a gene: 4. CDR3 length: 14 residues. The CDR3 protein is CASSEASGSSEQYF. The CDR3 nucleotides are TGTGCCAGCAGTGAAGCCAGCGGGAGCAGCGAGCAGTACTTC.

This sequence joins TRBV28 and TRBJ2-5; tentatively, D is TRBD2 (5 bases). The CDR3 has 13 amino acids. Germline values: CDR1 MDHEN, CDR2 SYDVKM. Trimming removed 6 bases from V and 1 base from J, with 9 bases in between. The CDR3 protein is CASRTGIQETQYF. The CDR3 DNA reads TGTGCCAGCAGAACCGGGATCCAAGAGACCCAGTACTTC.

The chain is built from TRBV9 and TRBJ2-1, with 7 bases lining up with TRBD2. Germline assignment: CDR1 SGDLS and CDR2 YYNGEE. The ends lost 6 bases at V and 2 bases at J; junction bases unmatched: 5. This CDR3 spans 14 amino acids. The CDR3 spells CASTSSGTYNEQFF. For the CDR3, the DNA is TGTGCCAGCACGTCCAGCGGGACCTACAATGAGCAGTTCTTC.